This T cell receptor beta chain appears in the sequencing data of a study of cytomegalovirus exposure and HLA in healthy donors. Across the study: Ancestry clustering placed around 81% of around 400 genotyped donors in the Caucasian-associated cluster.

Notes on this clone: Its antigen is undetermined.

It was with 60 Vbeta and 13 Jbeta primers that the PCR ran. Produced via immunoSEQ multiplex PCR; TCRdb's table is partial and in-frame only. The sample holds over 200,000 clones, around nine tenths seen once. V was clipped by 3 bases and J by 7 bases; unmatched bases: 9. Germline V gives CDR1 MNHEY, CDR2 SMNVEV (reference sequence). This CDR3 has 15 residues. Points from the study as a whole: Common viral pathogens seemed to be connected with several of the most significant clusters, according to a later analysis. Per a prior analysis, the majority of TCR beta V segments were productive roughly 87% or roughly 30% of the time.

This sequence originates from a young woman in good health and CMV-seronegative. The gene calls are TRBV27 and TRBJ2-7; TRBD2 aligns across 10 bases. Source material: PBMCs. CDR3 residues: CASSFLSSGSSEQYF. In nucleotides, the CDR3 is TGTGCCAGCAGTTTTTTGTCTAGCGGGAGTAGTGAGCAGTACTTC.